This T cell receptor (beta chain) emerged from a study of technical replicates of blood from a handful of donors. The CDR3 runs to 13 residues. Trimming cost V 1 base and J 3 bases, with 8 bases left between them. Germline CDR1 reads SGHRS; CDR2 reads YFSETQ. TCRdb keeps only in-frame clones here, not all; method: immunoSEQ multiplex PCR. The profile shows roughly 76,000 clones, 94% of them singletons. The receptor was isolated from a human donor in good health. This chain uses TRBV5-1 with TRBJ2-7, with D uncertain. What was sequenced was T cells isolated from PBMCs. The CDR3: CASSLNNHYEQYF. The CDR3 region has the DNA TGCGCCAGCAGCTTGAACAACCACTACGAGCAGTACTTC.